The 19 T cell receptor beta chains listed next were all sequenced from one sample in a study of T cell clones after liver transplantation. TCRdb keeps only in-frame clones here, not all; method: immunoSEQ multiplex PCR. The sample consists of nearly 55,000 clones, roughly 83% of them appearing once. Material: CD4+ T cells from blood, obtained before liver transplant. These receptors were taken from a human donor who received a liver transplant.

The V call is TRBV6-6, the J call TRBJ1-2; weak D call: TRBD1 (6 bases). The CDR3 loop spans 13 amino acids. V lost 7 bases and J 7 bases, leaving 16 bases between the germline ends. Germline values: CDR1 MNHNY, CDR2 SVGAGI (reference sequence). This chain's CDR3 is CASMMGGGGGYTF. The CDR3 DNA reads TGTGCCAGCATGATGGGGGGCGGCGGTGGCTACACCTTC.

CDR3 DNA sequence: TGTGCCAGCCGGCAGGGATCGTACGAGCAGTACTTC. Protein: CASRQGSYEQYF. The chain combines TRBV11-2 with TRBJ2-7; maybe TRBD1 (5 bases). V was trimmed by 8 bases and J by 4 bases, leaving 12 bases between them. Germline CDR1 reads SGHAT; CDR2 reads FQNNGV. This CDR3 has 12 amino acids.

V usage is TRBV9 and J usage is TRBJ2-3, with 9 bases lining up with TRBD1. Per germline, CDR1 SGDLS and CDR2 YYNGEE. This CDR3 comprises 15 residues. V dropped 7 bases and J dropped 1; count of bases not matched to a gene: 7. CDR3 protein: CASGSGTGRTDTQYF. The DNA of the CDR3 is TGTGCCAGCGGCTCCGGGACAGGGCGCACAGATACGCAGTATTTT.

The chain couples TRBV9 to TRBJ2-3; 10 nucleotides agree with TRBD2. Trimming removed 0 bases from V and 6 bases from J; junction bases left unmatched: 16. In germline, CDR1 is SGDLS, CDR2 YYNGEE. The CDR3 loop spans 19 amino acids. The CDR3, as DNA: TGTGCCAGCAGCGTAGAACTAGCGGGGAGAACTTATGGGTTGGATACGCAGTATTTT. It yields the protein CASSVELAGRTYGLDTQYF.

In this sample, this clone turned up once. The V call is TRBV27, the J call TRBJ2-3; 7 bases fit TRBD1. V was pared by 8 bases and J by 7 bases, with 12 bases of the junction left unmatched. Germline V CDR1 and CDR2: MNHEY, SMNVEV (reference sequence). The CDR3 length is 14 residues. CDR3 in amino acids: CASAADRRGYTQYF. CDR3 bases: TGTGCCAGCGCCGCGGACAGGCGTGGGTATACGCAGTATTTT.

The CDR3 spells CASSQERGGLTQYF. The CDR3 nucleotides are TGCGCCAGCAGCCAAGAGCGGGGGGGCCTTACGCAGTATTTT. The gene calls are TRBV4-1 and TRBJ2-3; TRBD2 agrees at 9 bases. Germline CDR1 and CDR2: MGHRA and YSYEKL. CDR3 length: 14 residues. V trimming: 0 bases; J trimming: 8 bases; junction bases outside the gene matches: 3.

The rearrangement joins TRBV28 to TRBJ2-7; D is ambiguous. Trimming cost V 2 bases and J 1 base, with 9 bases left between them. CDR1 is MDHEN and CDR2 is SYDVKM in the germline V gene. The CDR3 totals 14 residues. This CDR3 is CASSLIRRSYEQYF. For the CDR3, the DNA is TGTGCCAGCAGTTTAATTAGGCGATCCTACGAGCAGTACTTC.

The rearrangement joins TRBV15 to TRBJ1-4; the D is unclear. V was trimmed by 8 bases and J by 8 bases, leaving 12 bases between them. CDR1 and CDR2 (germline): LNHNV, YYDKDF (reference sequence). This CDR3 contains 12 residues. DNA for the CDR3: TGTGCCACCGATGGCCCGAACGAAAAACTGTTTTTT. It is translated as CATDGPNEKLFF. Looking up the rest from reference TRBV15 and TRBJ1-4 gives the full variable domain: DAMVIQNPRYQVTQFGKPVTLSCSQTLNHNVMYWYQQKSSQAPKLLFHYYDKDFNNEADTPDNFQSRRPNTSFCFLDIRSPGLGDTAMYLCATDGPNEKLFFGSGTQLSVL.

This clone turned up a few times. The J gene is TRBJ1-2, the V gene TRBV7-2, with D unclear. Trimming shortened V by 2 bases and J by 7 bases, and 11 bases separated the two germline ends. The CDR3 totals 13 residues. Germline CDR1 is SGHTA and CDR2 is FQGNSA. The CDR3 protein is CASSLTGGGGYTF. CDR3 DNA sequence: TGTGCCAGCAGCTTAACCGGCGGTGGTGGCTACACCTTC.

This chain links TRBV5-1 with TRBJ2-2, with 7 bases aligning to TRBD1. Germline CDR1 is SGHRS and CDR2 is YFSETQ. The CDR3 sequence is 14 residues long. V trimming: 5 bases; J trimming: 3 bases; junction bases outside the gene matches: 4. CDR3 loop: CASSRQGDTGELFF. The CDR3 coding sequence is TGCGCCAGCAGTCGACAGGGCGACACCGGGGAGCTGTTTTTT.

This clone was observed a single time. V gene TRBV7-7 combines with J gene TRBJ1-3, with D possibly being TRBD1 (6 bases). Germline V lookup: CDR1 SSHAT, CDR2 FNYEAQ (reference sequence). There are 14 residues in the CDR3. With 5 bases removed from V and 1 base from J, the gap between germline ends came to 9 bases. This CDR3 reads CASSLGTSGNTIYF. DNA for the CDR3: TGTGCCAGCAGCCTTGGGACATCTGGAAACACCATATATTTT.

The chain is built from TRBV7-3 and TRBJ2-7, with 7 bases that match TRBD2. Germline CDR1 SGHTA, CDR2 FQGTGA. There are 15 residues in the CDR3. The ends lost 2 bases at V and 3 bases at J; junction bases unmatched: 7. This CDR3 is CASSLFAGASYEQYF. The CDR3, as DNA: TGTGCCAGCAGCTTATTCGCGGGAGCCAGCTACGAGCAGTACTTC.

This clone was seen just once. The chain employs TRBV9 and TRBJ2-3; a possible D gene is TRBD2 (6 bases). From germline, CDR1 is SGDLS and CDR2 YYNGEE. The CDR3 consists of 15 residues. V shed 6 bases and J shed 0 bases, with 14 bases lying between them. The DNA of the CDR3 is TGTGCCAGCACAAAGAGCGGAGGGAGCACAGATACGCAGTATTTT. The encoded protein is CASTKSGGSTDTQYF.

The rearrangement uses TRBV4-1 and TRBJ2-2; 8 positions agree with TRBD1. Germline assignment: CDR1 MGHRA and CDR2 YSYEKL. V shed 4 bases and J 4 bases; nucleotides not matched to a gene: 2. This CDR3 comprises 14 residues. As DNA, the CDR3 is TGCGCCAGCAGCCCGACAGGGGCCACCGGGGAGCTGTTTTTT. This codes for CASSPTGATGELFF.

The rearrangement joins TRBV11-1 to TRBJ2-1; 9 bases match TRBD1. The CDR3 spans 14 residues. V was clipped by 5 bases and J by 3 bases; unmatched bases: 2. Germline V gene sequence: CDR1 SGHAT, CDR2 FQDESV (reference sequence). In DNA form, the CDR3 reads TGTGCCAGCAGCCGGGACAGGGACTACAATGAGCAGTTCTTC. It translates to CASSRDRDYNEQFF. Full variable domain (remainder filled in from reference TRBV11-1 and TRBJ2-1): EAEVAQSPRYKITEKSQAVAFWCDPISGHATLYWYRQILGQGPELLVQFQDESVVDDSQLPKDRFSAERLKGVDSTLKIQPAELGDSAMYLCASSRDRDYNEQFFGPGTRLTVL.

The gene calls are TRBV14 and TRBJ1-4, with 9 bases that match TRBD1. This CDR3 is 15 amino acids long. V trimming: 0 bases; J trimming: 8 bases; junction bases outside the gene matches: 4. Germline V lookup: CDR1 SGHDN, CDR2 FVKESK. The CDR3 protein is CASSQELGTGEKLFF. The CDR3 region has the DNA TGTGCCAGCAGCCAAGAGTTGGGGACAGGGGAAAAACTGTTTTTT. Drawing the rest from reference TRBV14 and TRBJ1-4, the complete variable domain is EAGVTQFPSHSVIEKGQTVTLRCDPISGHDNLYWYRRVMGKEIKFLLHFVKESKQDESGMPNNRFLAERTGGTYSTLKVQPAELEDSGVYFCASSQELGTGEKLFFGSGTQLSVL.

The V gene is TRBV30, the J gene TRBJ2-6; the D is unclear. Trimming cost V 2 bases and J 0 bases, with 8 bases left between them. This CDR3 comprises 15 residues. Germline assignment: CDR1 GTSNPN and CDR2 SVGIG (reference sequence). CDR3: CAWSPPPSGANVLTF. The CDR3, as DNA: TGTGCCTGGAGTCCTCCCCCCTCTGGGGCCAACGTCCTGACTTTC. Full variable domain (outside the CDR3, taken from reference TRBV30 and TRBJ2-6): SQTIHQWPATLVQPVGSPLSLECTVEGTSNPNLYWYRQAAGRGLQLLFYSVGIGQISSEVPQNLSASRPQDRQFILSSKKLLLSDSGFYLCAWSPPPSGANVLTFGAGSRLTVL.

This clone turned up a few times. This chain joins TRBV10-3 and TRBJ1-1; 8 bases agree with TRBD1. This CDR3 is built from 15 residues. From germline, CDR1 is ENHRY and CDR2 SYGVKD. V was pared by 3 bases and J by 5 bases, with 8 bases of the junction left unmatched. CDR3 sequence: CAISDSTGVRTEAFF. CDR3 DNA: TGTGCCATCAGTGACTCGACAGGGGTACGGACTGAAGCTTTCTTT.

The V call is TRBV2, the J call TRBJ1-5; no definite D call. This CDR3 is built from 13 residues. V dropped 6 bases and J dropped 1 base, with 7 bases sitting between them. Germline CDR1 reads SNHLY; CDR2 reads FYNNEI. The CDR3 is CASRRESNQPQHF. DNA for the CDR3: TGTGCCAGCAGGCGGGAAAGCAATCAGCCCCAGCATTTT. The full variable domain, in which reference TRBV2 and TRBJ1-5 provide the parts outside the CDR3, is EPEVTQTPSHQVTQMGQEVILRCVPISNHLYFYWYRQILGQKVEFLVSFYNNEISEKSEIFDDQFSVERPDGSNFTLKIRSTKLEDSAMYFCASRRESNQPQHFGDGTRLSIL.